Each of the 23 T cell receptor beta chains below was sequenced from the same sample in a study of T cells in Graves' hyperthyroidism and ophthalmopathy. Amplified TCR beta CDR3 regions derived from RNA transcripts. First-round RT-PCR of the TCR CDR3 relied on the HTBI primer set. Each CDR3 protein gets one entry after TCRdb re-called the multiplex PCR reads with MiXCR. The data show 650,000 to 750,000 distinct CDR3 sequences, 14% seen once. What was sequenced was blood. The receptors here all came from a woman aged 18-29 years with Graves' hyperthyroidism.

In this sample, this clonotype turned up many times. The V call is TRBV7-9, the J call TRBJ2-5, with 8 bases fitting TRBD2. Germline CDR1 is SEHNR and CDR2 is FQNEAQ (reference sequence). J gave up 1 base and V 5 bases, and 12 bases lay outside the gene matches. This CDR3 has 17 amino acids. CDR3: CASSRGVTSGTQETQYF. CDR3 coding DNA: TGTGCCAGCAGCCGAGGGGTCACTAGCGGCACCCAAGAGACCCAGTACTTC.

This clonotype was observed many times. The rearrangement joins TRBV20-1 to TRBJ2-3; 7 bases match TRBD2. The CDR3 contains 13 residues. V lost 4 bases, J lost 6 bases, and 7 bases stayed unmatched. Germline loops: CDR1 DFQATT, CDR2 SNEGSKA (reference sequence). CDR3: CSATGTGGDTQYF. In nucleotides, the CDR3 is TGCAGTGCTACGGGGACCGGGGGGGATACGCAGTATTTT.

This clonotype was seen at least ten times. This sequence joins TRBV20-1 and TRBJ2-1; 12 bases are shared with TRBD2. Germline CDR1 and CDR2: DFQATT and SNEGSKA (reference sequence). The CDR3 contains 15 residues. Unmatched junction bases numbered 6, after V lost 2 bases and J lost 7 bases. CDR3 sequence reads: CSARTGLAGMNEQFF. Written as DNA, the CDR3 is TGCAGTGCTAGAACAGGACTAGCGGGGATGAATGAGCAGTTCTTC.

This clonotype was counted a single time. The gene calls are TRBV15 and TRBJ2-2; D ambiguous. There are 13 residues in the CDR3. Germline CDR1 reads LNHNV; CDR2 reads YYDKDF (reference sequence). Trimming removed 8 bases from V and 0 bases from J, with 7 bases in between. This chain's CDR3 is CATSPPNTGELFF. The CDR3 coding sequence is TGTGCCACCTCACCTCCGAACACCGGGGAGCTGTTTTTT.

The chain carries TRBV12-3 or TRBV12-4 and TRBJ2-1; 7 positions match TRBD1. V gave up 5 bases and J gave up 7 bases; unmatched junction bases: 5. The CDR3 extends over 13 amino acids. CDR3 in DNA: TGTGCCAGCAGTGGGACAGTGGGGAATGAGCAGTTCTTC. As protein: CASSGTVGNEQFF.

This clonotype was recorded at least ten times. In nucleotides, the CDR3 is TGTGCCAGCAGTGAATACGGAACTAACTATGGCTACACCTTC. Translated: CASSEYGTNYGYTF. This chain links TRBV2 with TRBJ1-2; D gene ambiguous. The CDR3 covers 14 residues. Trimming removed 2 bases from V and 0 bases from J, with 7 bases in between. The germline V gene has CDR1 SNHLY and CDR2 FYNNEI.

This clonotype has just a few counts. The chain combines TRBV19 with TRBJ1-1; tentatively, D is TRBD1 (6 bases). This CDR3 is built from 13 residues. Trimming removed 2 bases at V and 4 bases at J, with 8 bases between. Germline CDR1 LNHDA, CDR2 SQIVND (reference sequence). The CDR3 region is CASSIMGATEAFF. The CDR3 nucleotides are TGTGCCAGTAGTATAATGGGGGCCACTGAAGCTTTCTTT.

The chain links TRBV12-3 or TRBV12-4 to TRBJ2-7, with TRBD1 matching over 8 bases. The CDR3 length is 17 residues. J gave up 7 bases and V 5 bases, and 19 bases lay outside the gene matches. The CDR3 DNA is TGTGCCAGCAGTCAACCAGAGACAGGGGCCCGCTATTTGGAGCAGTACTTC. It encodes CASSQPETGARYLEQYF.

This clonotype has more than one count but fewer than ten. This rearrangement joins TRBV9 to TRBJ1-2; D may be TRBD1 (5 bases). The V gene's germline CDR1 is SGDLS and CDR2 YYNGEE. The CDR3 extends over 15 amino acids. V lost 0 bases and J lost 2, with 11 bases in between. CDR3 protein: CASSVDLGQNYGYTF. The CDR3 nucleotides are TGTGCCAGCAGCGTAGATTTGGGGCAGAACTATGGCTACACCTTC.

This clonotype was counted at least ten times. This rearrangement joins TRBV7-2 to TRBJ2-1; possibly TRBD2 for D (6 bases). The CDR3 totals 15 residues. V shed 5 bases and J shed 0 bases, with 11 bases lying between them. The V gene's germline CDR1 is SGHTA and CDR2 FQGNSA. The CDR3 sequence: CASSRNGGSYNEQFF. As DNA, the CDR3 is TGTGCCAGCAGCCGTAACGGGGGCTCCTACAATGAGCAGTTCTTC.

This clonotype appeared many times. The rearrangement links TRBV7-9 to TRBJ2-7; 9 bases match TRBD1. This CDR3 spans 16 amino acids. V shed 7 bases and J 2 bases; nucleotides not matched to a gene: 12. The germline V gene encodes CDR1 SEHNR and CDR2 FQNEAQ (reference sequence). As DNA, the CDR3 is TGTGCCAGCATCCTTCGGACGGGGACAGGGACCTACGAGCAGTACTTC. Protein product: CASILRTGTGTYEQYF.

This clonotype was observed many times. CDR3 nucleotide sequence: TGTGCCAGCAGACATTATACAGGGTTCGCAGAGACCCAGTACTTC. The encoded protein is CASRHYTGFAETQYF. This chain uses TRBV28 with TRBJ2-5; weak D call: TRBD1 (6 bases). The CDR3 has 15 residues. From germline, CDR1 is MDHEN and CDR2 SYDVKM. The V end was cut by 6 bases, the J end by 4 bases, with 18 bases between.

The chain has TRBV28 and TRBJ1-1; a possible D gene is TRBD1 (5 bases). The germline V gene encodes CDR1 MDHEN and CDR2 SYDVKM. Trimming stripped 6 bases from V and 5 bases from J, with 13 bases between. The CDR3 totals 13 residues. DNA for the CDR3: TGTGCCAGCAGAGTGAGGGGATGGACTGAAGCTTTCTTT. Residues: CASRVRGWTEAFF. The whole variable domain, filled in from reference TRBV28 and TRBJ1-1, reads DVKVTQSSRYLVKRTGEKVFLECVQDMDHENMFWYRQDPGLGLRLIYFSYDVKMKEKGDIPEGYSVSREKKERFSLILESASTNQTSMYLCASRVRGWTEAFFGQGTRLTVV.

This clonotype was counted at least ten times. The chain combines TRBV10-1 with TRBJ2-5; D is perhaps TRBD1 or TRBD2 (5 bases each). Germline lookup yields CDR1 WNHNN and CDR2 SYGVQD (reference sequence). The CDR3 loop spans 15 amino acids. V was trimmed by 8 bases and J by 6 bases, leaving 22 bases between them. The CDR3 DNA reads TGCGCCAGCTCCCCGGGACGCAACGGCGAGCAGACCCAGTACTTC. It specifies CASSPGRNGEQTQYF.

Notes on this clonotype: It may be a read error: a sequence one base away is much more abundant. This sequence joins TRBV19 and TRBJ2-7; 9 bases match TRBD1. The CDR3 is 13 amino acids. Per the germline V gene, CDR1 is LNHDA and CDR2 is SQIVND (reference sequence). V shed 2 bases, J shed 5 bases, and the junction held 1 base outside the gene matches. The CDR3 loop reads CASSIRTGDEQYF. The CDR3 bases are TGTGCCAGTAGTATACGGACAGGGGACGAGCAGTACTTC.

As regards this clonotype: This may arise from a read error, as a much more abundant clone is one base away. V gene TRBV28 combines with J gene TRBJ2-3, with D maybe TRBD1 (5 bases). The germline CDR1 and CDR2 sequences are MDHEN and SYDVKM. The CDR3 has 17 residues. The CDR3 sequence: CASSYKPTLSETDTQCF. The DNA for the CDR3 is TGTGCCAGCAGTTATAAACCGACGCTTTCTGAGACAGATACGCAGTGTTTT.

Concerning this clonotype itself: This is likely a read error, given that the CDR3 carries no conserved phenylalanine or tryptophan at its end. The genes are TRBV2 and TRBJ2-5, with a tentative D call TRBD1 (6 bases). The ends were cut back, 3 bases at V and 0 bases at J, with 8 bases in the middle. Looked up from germline, CDR1 is SNHLY and CDR2 is FYNNEI. The CDR3 extends over 14 amino acids. CDR3 sequence: CASSDEGDQETQYS. In DNA, the CDR3 is TGTGCCAGCAGTGATGAGGGGGACCAAGAGACCCAGTACTCC.

At least ten counts were recorded for this clonotype. The V call is TRBV18, the J call TRBJ2-7; weak D call: TRBD1 (6 bases). Germline CDR1 reads KGHSH; CDR2 reads LQKENI. The CDR3 has 13 amino acids. V was trimmed by 3 bases and J by 4 bases, leaving 10 bases between them. CDR3 coding DNA: TGTGCCAGCTCACCCAGGACAGCATACGAGCAGTACTTC. Residues: CASSPRTAYEQYF.

The chain joins TRBV7-2 to TRBJ2-1; TRBD2 is a possible D gene (6 bases). Germline values: CDR1 SGHTA, CDR2 FQGNSA. V gave up 4 bases and J gave up 9 bases, with 19 bases separating them. This CDR3 comprises 15 residues. CDR3 sequence: CASSSSLAQTGEQFF. The CDR3, as DNA: TGTGCCAGCAGCTCCTCACTAGCCCAGACCGGTGAGCAGTTCTTC. Variable domain in full (rest from reference TRBV7-2 and TRBJ2-1): GAGVSQSPSNKVTEKGKDVELRCDPISGHTALYWYRQSLGQGLEFLIYFQGNSAPDKSGLPSDRFSAERTGGSVSTLTIQRTQQEDSAVYLCASSSSLAQTGEQFFGPGTRLTVL.

The chain couples TRBV4-1 to TRBJ2-5; tentative D call: TRBD2 (6 bases). The V and J ends lost 4 bases and 5 bases respectively, with 11 bases between them. The CDR3 covers 13 residues. CDR1 and CDR2 from the germline V gene are MGHRA and YSYEKL. CDR3 bases: TGCGCCAGCAGCCTGGGACTGATGGAGACCCAGTACTTC. This encodes CASSLGLMETQYF.

This clonotype appeared many times. The rearrangement uses TRBV7-2 and TRBJ2-3; no clear D gene. CDR1 and CDR2 from the germline V gene are SGHTA and FQGNSA. The germline V and J ends were trimmed by 1 base and 7 bases, with 12 bases remaining between them. CDR3 length: 14 amino acids. CDR3 sequence: CASSLELSGNTQYF. The CDR3 nucleotides are TGTGCCAGCAGCTTAGAATTGTCGGGTAATACGCAGTATTTT.

This clonotype was counted a few times. The rearrangement uses TRBV30 and TRBJ1-3; tentative D call: TRBD1 (5 bases). This CDR3 has 15 amino acids. CDR1 is GTSNPN, CDR2 SVGIG, per germline (reference sequence). Trimming shortened V by 3 bases and J by 0 bases, and 12 bases separated the two germline ends. CDR3 bases: TGTGCCTGGAGGGGGGGGACGGTCTCTGGAAACACCATATATTTT. Its protein is CAWRGGTVSGNTIYF.

This clonotype was picked up a small number of times. The rearrangement joins TRBV7-6 to TRBJ2-7, with D possibly matching TRBD2 (6 bases). The V gene's germline CDR1 is SGHVS and CDR2 FNYEAQ. The CDR3 contains 13 residues. Trimming took 4 bases from V and 6 from J, leaving 13 bases between them. The CDR3 protein is CASSSFHGGEQYF. The CDR3 DNA follows: TGTGCCAGCAGCTCATTCCACGGGGGCGAGCAGTACTTC.